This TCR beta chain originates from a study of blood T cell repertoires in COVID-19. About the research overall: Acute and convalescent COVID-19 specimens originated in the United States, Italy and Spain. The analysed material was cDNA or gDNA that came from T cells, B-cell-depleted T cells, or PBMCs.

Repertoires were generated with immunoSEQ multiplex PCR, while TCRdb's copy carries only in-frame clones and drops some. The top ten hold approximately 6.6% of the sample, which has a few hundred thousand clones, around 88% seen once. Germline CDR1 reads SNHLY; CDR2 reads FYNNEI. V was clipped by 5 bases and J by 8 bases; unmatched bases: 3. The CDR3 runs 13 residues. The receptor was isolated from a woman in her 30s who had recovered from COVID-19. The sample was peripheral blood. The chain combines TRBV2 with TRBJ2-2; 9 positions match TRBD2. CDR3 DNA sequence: TGTGCCAGCAGTCTAGCGGGGATAGGGGAGCTGTTTTTT. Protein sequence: CASSLAGIGELFF.